This TCR beta chain comes out of a study of breast tumors, draining lymph nodes, adjacent tissues. Study outcomes and limitations: Most tumor T cells seemingly derive from lymph node, then expand in tumor. Data only fit, rather than demonstrated, lymph node origin of most tumor T cells. Tumor repertoires ranked between lymph nodes and nontumor tissue in diversity, with V and J gene preferences. Luminal-like breast cancer showed significantly higher tumor–nontumor repertoire similarity than basal-like.

Unmatched junction bases numbered 10, after V lost 3 bases and J lost 7 bases. The CDR3 extends over 16 amino acids. Germline assignment: CDR1 SGHRS and CDR2 YFSETQ. One entry per CDR3 protein, called by TCRdb with MiXCR from the multiplex PCR reads. Of some 200,000 distinct CDR3 sequences detected, roughly 29% appear once; the ten largest clones hold around 4.4%. This clonotype was detected many times. Its target is unknown. Axillary draining lymph nodes of breast cancer patients supplied the node samples. Sequencing was carried out using axillary lymph node tissue. This TCR was sampled from a female donor with breast cancer. Some clones in this sample may be carry-over from other donors' samples. The chain couples TRBV5-1 to TRBJ1-6, with 7 bases that match TRBD1. The CDR3 sequence is CASSWTTGQGNSPLHF. CDR3 bases: TGCGCCAGCAGCTGGACGACAGGGCAAGGCAATTCACCCCTCCACTTT.